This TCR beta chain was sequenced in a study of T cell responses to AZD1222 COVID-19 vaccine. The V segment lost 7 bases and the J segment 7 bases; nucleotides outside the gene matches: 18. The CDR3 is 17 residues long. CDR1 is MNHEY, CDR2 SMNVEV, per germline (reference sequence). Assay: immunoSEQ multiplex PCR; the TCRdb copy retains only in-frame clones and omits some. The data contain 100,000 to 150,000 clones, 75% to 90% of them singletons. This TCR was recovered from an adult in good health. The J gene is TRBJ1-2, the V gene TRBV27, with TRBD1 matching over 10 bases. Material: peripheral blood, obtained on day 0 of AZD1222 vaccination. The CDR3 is CASNPSGQGRLDSGYTF. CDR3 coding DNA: TGTGCCAGCAACCCATCGGGACAGGGGAGATTAGATAGTGGCTACACCTTC.